This T cell receptor beta chain came from a study of T cell responses to AZD1222 COVID-19 vaccine. Study conclusions and caveats: Baseline seropositivity characterized only 5 or 6 AZD1222 recipients.

Trimming removed 4 bases at V and 3 bases at J, with 16 bases between. The CDR3 spans 15 residues. The assay was immunoSEQ multiplex PCR, and TCRdb's table has in-frame clones only and misses some. The profile covers approximately 110,000 clones, with roughly 85% appearing a single time and about 2.5% taken by the ten largest. This clone occurred once. The antigen remains unidentified. The genes are TRBV5-3 and TRBJ1-2, with unresolved D. TRBV5-3 is an open reading frame, and its role is uncertain. This receptor was identified in an adult who received the AZD1222 COVID-19 vaccine. Sample: peripheral blood, taken 28 days after the second AZD1222 dose. The CDR3 loop is CARSRVHWTDYGYTF. As DNA, the CDR3 is TGTGCCAGAAGCCGGGTACATTGGACGGACTATGGCTACACCTTC.